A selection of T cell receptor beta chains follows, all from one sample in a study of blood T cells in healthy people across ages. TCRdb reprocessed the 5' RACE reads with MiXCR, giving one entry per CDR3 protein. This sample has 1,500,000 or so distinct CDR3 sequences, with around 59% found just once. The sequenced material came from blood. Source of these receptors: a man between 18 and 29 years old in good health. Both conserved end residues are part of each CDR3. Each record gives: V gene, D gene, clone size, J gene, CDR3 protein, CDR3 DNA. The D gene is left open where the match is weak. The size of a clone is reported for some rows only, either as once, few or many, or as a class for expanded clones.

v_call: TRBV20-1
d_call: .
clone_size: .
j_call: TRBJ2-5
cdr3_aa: CSTRDPNQETQYF
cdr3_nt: TGCAGTACTAGAGATCCCAACCAAGAGACCCAGTACTTC

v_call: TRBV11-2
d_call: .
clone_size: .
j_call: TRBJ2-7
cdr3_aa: CASSLERTVYEQYF
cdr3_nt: TGTGCCAGCAGCTTAGAAAGGACGGTTTACGAGCAGTACTTC

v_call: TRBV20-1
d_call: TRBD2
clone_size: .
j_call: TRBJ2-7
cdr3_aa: CSAVKTSGYEQYF
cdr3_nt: TGCAGTGCTGTCAAGACTAGCGGATACGAGCAGTACTTC

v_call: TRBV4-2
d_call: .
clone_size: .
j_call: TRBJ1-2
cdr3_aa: CASSPTAPDSSYGYTF
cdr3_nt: TGTGCCAGCAGCCCGACTGCTCCCGACAGTAGCTATGGCTACACCTTC

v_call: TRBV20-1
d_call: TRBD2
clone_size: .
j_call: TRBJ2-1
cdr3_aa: CSARAERGGYNEQFF
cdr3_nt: TGCAGTGCTAGAGCGGAGCGGGGGGGCTACAATGAGCAGTTCTTC

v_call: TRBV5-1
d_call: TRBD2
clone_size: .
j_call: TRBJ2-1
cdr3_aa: CASSLPNNPGLAYNEQFF
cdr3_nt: TGCGCCAGCAGCCTACCCAATAACCCGGGACTAGCCTACAATGAGCAGTTCTTC

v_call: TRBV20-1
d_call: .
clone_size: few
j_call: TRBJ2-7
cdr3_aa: CSARIPLYEQYF
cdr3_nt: TGCAGTGCTCGGATCCCACTCTACGAGCAGTACTTC

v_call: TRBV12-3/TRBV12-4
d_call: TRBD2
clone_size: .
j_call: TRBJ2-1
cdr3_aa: CASRRAGGPSNEQFF
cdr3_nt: TGTGCCAGCAGAAGAGCGGGAGGGCCTAGCAATGAGCAGTTCTTC

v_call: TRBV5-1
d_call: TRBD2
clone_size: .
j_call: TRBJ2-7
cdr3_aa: CASSDKTSGSYEQYF
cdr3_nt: TGCGCCAGCAGCGACAAAACTAGCGGGAGCTACGAGCAGTACTTC

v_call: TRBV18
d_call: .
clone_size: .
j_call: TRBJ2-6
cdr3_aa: CASSPPSGANVLTF
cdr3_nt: TGTGCCAGCAGCCCCCCCTCTGGGGCCAACGTCCTGACTTTC

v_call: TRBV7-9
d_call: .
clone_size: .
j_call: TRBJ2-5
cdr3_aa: CASSLPSGTQYF
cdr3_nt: TGTGCCAGCAGCTTACCCAGCGGGACCCAGTACTTC

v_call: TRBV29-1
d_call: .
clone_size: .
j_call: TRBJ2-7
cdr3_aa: CSALQVLSYEQYF
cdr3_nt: TGCAGCGCGTTGCAGGTGCTATCCTACGAGCAGTACTTC

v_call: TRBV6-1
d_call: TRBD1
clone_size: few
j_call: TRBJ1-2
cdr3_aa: CASSPGTGIYGYTF
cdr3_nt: TGTGCCAGCAGTCCCGGGACAGGGATCTATGGCTACACCTTC

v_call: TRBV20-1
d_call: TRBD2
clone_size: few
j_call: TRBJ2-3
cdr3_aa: CSASSLAGTDTQYF
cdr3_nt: TGCAGTGCTAGTAGCCTAGCGGGGACAGATACGCAGTATTTT

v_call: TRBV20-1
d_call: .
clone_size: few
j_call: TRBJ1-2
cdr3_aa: CSARSPGSNGYTF
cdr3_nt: TGCAGTGCTAGATCACCCGGCAGCAATGGCTACACCTTC